Shown below are 12 T cell receptor beta chains from a single sample sequenced in a study of blood T cell repertoires in COVID-19 (dated by TCRdb to the early 2020s). Libraries came from the immunoSEQ multiplex PCR assay. The immuneACCESS repertoire file appears here via TCRdb, limited to in-frame rearrangements. These files lack a portion of the clones; in checked studies, under half of the deficit traces to unresolved V genes, and the cause of the others is not known. In this sample the table shows roughly 500,000 clones, 75% to 90% of which occur a single time. The ten largest clones capture around 7.9% of the sample. Sequencing input: PBMCs or T cells enriched from blood (not recorded which). Receptors originate from a woman aged 60-75 years who had recovered from COVID-19.

This chain joins TRBV25-1 and TRBJ1-1; D is perhaps TRBD1 (5 bases). Germline V gene lookup returns CDR1 MGHDK and CDR2 SYGVNS. This CDR3 has 11 residues. Trimming removed 7 bases at V and 3 bases at J, with 6 bases between. The CDR3 DNA reads TGTGCCAGCAAGGGGTACACTGAAGCTTTCTTT. Translating gives CASKGYTEAFF.

In regard to this clone: This specimen includes other DNA sequences encoding the same CDR3. The chain carries TRBV5-6 and TRBJ2-5, with D maybe TRBD2 (6 bases). From germline, CDR1 is SGHDT and CDR2 YYEEEE. This CDR3 is 13 amino acids long. Trimming stripped 5 bases from V and 3 bases from J, with 11 bases between. The CDR3 nucleotides read TGTGCCAGCAGTGGTGGGACTGAAGAGACCCAGTACTTC. Translation gives CASSGGTEETQYF.

The V gene is TRBV6-5, the J gene TRBJ1-1, with a weak D call TRBD1 (6 bases). Germline V CDR1 and CDR2: MNHEY, SVGAGI. V was clipped by 6 bases and J by 8 bases, with 13 bases between them. This CDR3 is built from 12 residues. The CDR3 DNA is TGTGCCAGCAGGCACCCCGACAGGGAAGCTTTCTTT. It codes for CASRHPDREAFF.

The CDR3 here is CATSSEWDKTFF. The CDR3 DNA reads as TGTGCCACCAGCAGCGAATGGGACAAGACTTTCTTT. The rearrangement joins TRBV15 to TRBJ1-1; TRBD1 might be the D (6 bases). V gave up 3 bases and J gave up 12 bases, with 14 bases separating them. From germline, CDR1 is LNHNV and CDR2 YYDKDF (reference sequence). CDR3 size: 12 residues. Based on the CDR3 plus reference TRBV15 and TRBJ1-1, the full variable domain is DAMVIQNPRYQVTQFGKPVTLSCSQTLNHNVMYWYQQKSSQAPKLLFHYYDKDFNNEADTPDNFQSRRPNTSFCFLDIRSPGLGDTAMYLCATSSEWDKTFFGQGTRLTVV.

V and J are TRBV5-1 and TRBJ1-2; 7 positions agree with TRBD1. The CDR3 is 14 residues long. Trimming removed 0 bases from V and 6 bases from J; junction bases left unmatched: 5. Germline values: CDR1 SGHRS, CDR2 YFSETQ. CDR3 bases: TGCGCCAGCAGCTTGGGACAGGGAGTCCATGGCTACACCTTC. Protein product: CASSLGQGVHGYTF.

The CDR3 sequence is CASSHGQGNEKLFF. For the CDR3, the DNA is TGTGCCAGCAGTCACGGACAGGGCAATGAAAAACTGTTTTTT. The chain employs TRBV6-5 and TRBJ1-4; 8 bases match TRBD1. The CDR3 length is 14 residues. The V gene end was trimmed by 5 bases and the J gene end by 5 bases; junction bases not matched to a gene: 4. The germline gives CDR1 MNHEY, CDR2 SVGAGI.

CDR3 loop: CAWSEAGVSNTEAFF. For the CDR3, the DNA is TGTGCCTGGAGCGAGGCGGGGGTGTCGAACACTGAAGCTTTCTTT. The chain employs TRBV30 and TRBJ1-1; D possibly corresponds to TRBD1 (5 bases). V lost 3 bases to trimming and J lost 1 base, with 15 bases between them. The CDR3 consists of 15 residues. CDR1 and CDR2 (germline): GTSNPN, SVGIG (reference sequence).

The chain employs TRBV5-5 and TRBJ2-1, with D perhaps matching TRBD2 (5 bases). Per the germline V gene, CDR1 is SGHKS and CDR2 is YYEKEE (reference sequence). V was pared by 2 bases and J by 9 bases, with 9 bases between. The CDR3 is 12 residues long. The CDR3 loop reads CASSFGIAEQFF. CDR3 sequence (DNA): TGTGCCAGCAGCTTCGGGATTGCTGAGCAGTTCTTC.

This chain connects TRBV19 to TRBJ1-4; 8 bases agree with TRBD1. The CDR3 has 13 amino acids. The germline V gene has CDR1 LNHDA and CDR2 SQIVND (reference sequence). J was trimmed by 4 bases and V by 6 bases; bases with no gene match: 1. CDR3 amino acids: CASRDRVNEKLFF. The CDR3 DNA reads as TGTGCCAGTAGGGACAGGGTTAATGAAAAACTGTTTTTT.

This chain links TRBV11-2 with TRBJ2-7; D may be TRBD1 (5 bases). This CDR3 spans 13 amino acids. Germline V gives CDR1 SGHAT, CDR2 FQNNGV. V dropped 5 bases and J dropped 4 bases, with 12 bases sitting between them. CDR3 sequence: CASSPGQLYEQYV. The CDR3 DNA reads TGTGCCAGCAGCCCCGGACAACTATACGAGCAGTACGTC.

This chain links TRBV4-2 with TRBJ2-2; possible D gene TRBD2, 5 bases. V was shortened by 1 base and J by 6 bases, with 12 bases between the two germline ends. Germline loops: CDR1 LGHNA, CDR2 YNFKEQ. There are 15 residues in the CDR3. The CDR3 sequence: CASSQGEGSSGELFF. CDR3 DNA: TGTGCCAGCAGCCAAGGCGAGGGCTCATCCGGGGAGCTGTTTTTT.

The chain combines TRBV4-1 with TRBJ2-1; no definite D call. This CDR3 has 16 amino acids. V lost 1 base and J lost 2, with 12 bases in between. CDR1 and CDR2 from the germline V gene are MGHRA and YSYEKL. CDR3 region: CASSQVERRTYNEQFF. The DNA of the CDR3 is TGCGCCAGCAGCCAAGTCGAGAGGCGAACCTACAATGAGCAGTTCTTC.